A selection of T cell receptor beta chains follows, all from one sample in a study of control samples from healthy donors and cancer patients. Produced via immunoSEQ multiplex PCR; TCRdb's table is partial and in-frame only. The sample records fewer than 120,000 clones, approximately 88% being singletons. The sequenced material came from PBMCs. Receptors were obtained from a woman aged 60-75 years with lung cancer. Each CDR3 is given without its conserved first and last residue. Each record gives: J gene, D gene, V gene, CDR3 length, CDR3 protein. A D gene is named only where the DNA matches it firmly.

TRBJ2-3,TRBD2,TRBV9,16,ASSVSTSGRAFSDTQY
TRBJ2-7,.,TRBV5-1,11,ASSLEAPYEQY
TRBJ2-1,.,TRBV14,13,ASSPAGQIYNEQF
TRBJ1-2,.,TRBV27,12,ASSLGTANYGYT
TRBJ1-1,.,TRBV4-2,12,ASSQGTAKDEAF
TRBJ1-1,TRBD1,TRBV7-9,13,ASSLGTGPWTEAF
TRBJ2-5,.,TRBV5-1,14,ASSLALAPGQETQY
TRBJ2-3,.,TRBV29-1,12,SVADSSSTDTQY
TRBJ2-2,.,TRBV5-6,14,ASIKGQGRYTGELF
TRBJ2-7,TRBD1,TRBV7-9,12,ASSRQGSPYEQY
TRBJ2-7,TRBD2,TRBV7-2,15,ASSLVGGGAVPYEQY
TRBJ2-7,TRBD1,TRBV30,15,ASPGGAGQGVIYEQY
TRBJ1-5,.,TRBV2,13,ASSLTYQVNQPQH
TRBJ2-6,.,TRBV5-6,11,ASLLSGANVLT
TRBJ2-4,.,TRBV5-1,14,ASSLTAGFLQGIQY
TRBJ1-1,.,TRBV6-1,13,ASSEFIAGGTEAF
TRBJ1-5,.,TRBV19,15,ASSIFGGRTLDQPQH
TRBJ1-4,.,TRBV6-5,11,ASSSFFGEKLF
TRBJ1-2,TRBD1,TRBV4-1,14,ASSPTKGQQSYGYT
TRBJ1-2,.,TRBV3-1/TRBV3-2,13,ASSQVPGGGGGYT
TRBJ1-3,.,TRBV30,11,AWSVSAGNTIY
TRBJ1-1,.,TRBV28,12,ASSLAGARTEAF
TRBJ1-5,.,TRBV4-2,14,ASSQDGGNSNQPQH
TRBJ1-2,TRBD1,TRBV9,13,ASSVLQTGVGGYT
TRBJ2-2,.,TRBV6-2/TRBV6-3,10,ASSPHAGELF
TRBJ2-5,TRBD2,TRBV7-9,13,ASSPGLAGPETQY